The entry that follows covers one T cell receptor beta chain sequence. Its antigen is as yet unknown. This sample stems from a study of T-cell reconstitution after alpha-beta-depleted transplantation in children. Broader study findings: Some patients owed their high day-60 TCRbeta diversity to surviving recipient T cells and thymic progenitors. Several hundred expanded graft clones reportedly were the source of alpha-beta T cells about two months after transplant. Diversity and T-cell counts at one year after transplant derived mostly from new T cells.

With 5 bases removed from V and 6 bases from J, the gap between germline ends came to 5 bases. Germline CDR1 reads SGHTA; CDR2 reads FQGNSA. The CDR3 runs 11 residues. This sample's TCRbeta library carried unique molecular identifier barcodes. TCRdb independently ran MiXCR on the PCR reads; one entry per CDR3 protein. The sample consists of around 580,000 distinct CDR3 sequences, roughly 30% of them appearing once. This TCR derives from a boy in the first two years of life with Wiskott-Aldrich syndrome, due to receive a stem cell transplant. The V and J genes are TRBV7-2 and TRBJ2-4; no clear D. The sample was PBMCs, taken before TCRalphabeta/CD19-depleted stem cell transplant. CDR3 sequence (DNA): TGTGCCAGCAGCGATTTAAACATTCAGTACTTC. It specifies CASSDLNIQYF.